A single sample gave rise to the 4 T cell receptor beta chains below, sequenced in a study of PD-1 blockade in classical Hodgkin lymphoma. Each patient experienced a relapse that followed autologous stem cell transplantation, and brentuximab vedotin exposure varied. Method: immunoSEQ multiplex PCR; TCRdb's copy keeps in-frame clones and lacks some. Of about 21,000 clones listed, roughly 75% were seen once; the top ten hold approximately 24%. Material: peripheral blood mononuclear cells (PBMCs), obtained before the second cycle of nivolumab. These receptors were taken from a human donor with classical Hodgkin lymphoma.

Comments on this clone: Within the sample, other DNA sequences also encode this same CDR3. The rearrangement links TRBV2 to TRBJ1-1; a weak D match, TRBD1 (5 bases). V gave up 4 bases and J gave up 2 bases, with 8 bases separating them. The germline CDR1 and CDR2 sequences are SNHLY and FYNNEI. The CDR3 contains 13 residues. The CDR3 DNA sequence: TGTGCCAGCAGTGGGCAGGGTAACACTGAAGCTTTCTTT. The encoded protein is CASSGQGNTEAFF.

This clone has only one observation. The junction departs from the called germline gene at one end, perhaps through a read error. This chain connects TRBV10-3 to TRBJ2-2; D unclear. CDR3 length equals 15 residues. The germline CDR1 and CDR2 sequences are ENHRY and SYGVKD. CDR3 nucleotide sequence: TGTGCCACCAGTGATTTCACAGTAAACACCGGGGAGCTGTTTTTT. This codes for CATSDFTVNTGELFF.

This clone has a handful of counts. The V call is TRBV2, the J call TRBJ2-1; D is undetermined. The ends were cut back, 5 bases at V and 3 bases at J, with 2 bases in the middle. The CDR3 contains 11 residues. Germline CDR1 and CDR2: SNHLY and FYNNEI. CDR3 residues: CASSNYNEQFF. The CDR3 bases are TGTGCCAGCAGTAACTACAATGAGCAGTTCTTC.

The chain employs TRBV5-1 and TRBJ2-7; no clear D. The germline V and J ends were trimmed by 1 base and 0 bases, with 5 bases remaining between them. The CDR3 is 13 residues long. Germline V CDR1 and CDR2: SGHRS, YFSETQ. CDR3 residues: CASSLFSSYEQYF. In DNA form, the CDR3 reads TGCGCCAGCAGCTTGTTTAGCTCCTACGAGCAGTACTTC.